The sequence of this T cell receptor beta chain was determined in a study of vaccination effects on CD4 cells after COVID-19. Concerning this clone: Antigen specificity is unknown.

Viral peptide pools were used in the ViraFEST assay to expand antigen-specific CD4+ T cells, and sequencing came afterward. Investigators separated out CD4+ T cells once around nine days of culture had passed. Testing of the vaccine recipients showed negative nucleocapsid antibodies and no prior SARS-CoV-2 infection. The V gene's germline CDR1 is MGHDK and CDR2 SYGVNS. V was pared by 2 bases and J by 6 bases, with 10 bases between. The CDR3 loop spans 14 amino acids. Only in-frame clones appear in the TCRdb table, and some are missing; sequencing was by immunoSEQ multiplex PCR. This sample yields 35,000 to 50,000 clones, of which around 78% are seen a single time; about a tenth belongs to the top ten.

The chain has TRBV25-1 and TRBJ1-4; no clear D gene. This receptor was obtained from a human donor who received a COVID-19 vaccine. Source: CD4+ T cells from PBMCs cultured with SARS-CoV-2 spike peptides, taken before COVID-19 vaccination. This CDR3 is CASSEARTHEKLFF. Written as DNA, the CDR3 is TGTGCCAGCAGTGAAGCCCGGACCCATGAAAAACTGTTTTTT.